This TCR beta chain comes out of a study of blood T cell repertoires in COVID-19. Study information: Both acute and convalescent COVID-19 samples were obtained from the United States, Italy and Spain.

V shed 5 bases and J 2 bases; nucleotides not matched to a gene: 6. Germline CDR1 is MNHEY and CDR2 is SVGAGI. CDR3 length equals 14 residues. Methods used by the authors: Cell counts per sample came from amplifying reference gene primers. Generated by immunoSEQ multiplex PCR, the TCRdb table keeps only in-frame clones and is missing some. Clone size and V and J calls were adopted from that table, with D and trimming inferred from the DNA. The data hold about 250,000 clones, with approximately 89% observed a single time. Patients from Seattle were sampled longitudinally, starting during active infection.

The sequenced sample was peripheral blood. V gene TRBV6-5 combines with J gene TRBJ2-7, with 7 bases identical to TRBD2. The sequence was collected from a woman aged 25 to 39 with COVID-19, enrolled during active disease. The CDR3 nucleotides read TGTGCCAGCAGTCCAACTAGCGCAGCCTACGAGCAGTACGTC. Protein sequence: CASSPTSAAYEQYV.